The present entry profiles one TCR beta chain with its context. What it binds is unknown. The data belong to a study of T cell responses to AZD1222 COVID-19 vaccine. The study, taken as a whole, reports: Spike-specific TCR breadth and depth went up after people got two AZD1222 doses. Regions 160-218 and 743-854 held dominance among vaccine-associated CD4 TCRs, which spanned spike. Females outnumbered males among donors, who were mostly white British; clonal diversity was possibly underestimated.

Assay used: immunoSEQ multiplex PCR; TCRdb lists only in-frame clones, some missing. The sample carries about 150,000 clones, over 80% recorded once. CDR3 length: 13 residues. The junction had 5 bases not matched to a gene; V was cut back by 0 bases and J by 11 bases. Germline V gene lookup returns CDR1 SGHDT and CDR2 YYEEEE. Recipients boosted at about 4 weeks or about 12 weeks are pooled. The material was peripheral blood, obtained 28 days after the second AZD1222 dose. The rearrangement links TRBV5-6 to TRBJ1-5; 7 bases fit TRBD1. This TCR derives from an adult who received the AZD1222 COVID-19 vaccine. CDR3 DNA: TGTGCCAGCAGCTTGGGGACAGGCCGGGCCCAGCATTTT. As protein: CASSLGTGRAQHF.